The source of this TCR beta chain is a study of sequential checkpoint blockade in melanoma. Study-level information: DNA from around 87 pretreatment tumor samples underwent TCRβ immunosequencing. After nivolumab or ipilimumab alone, some 20 patients had week-13 rebiopsies.

Treatment described: randomized to nivolumab then ipilimumab (arm A) or the reverse (arm B). Looked up from germline, CDR1 is SQVTM and CDR2 is ANQGSEA. V was pared by 6 bases and J by 8 bases, with 17 bases between. The CDR3 has 14 residues. The table came from immunoSEQ multiplex PCR; TCRdb's copy has only in-frame clones and leaves some out. This sample has some 10,000 clones, with about 25% found just once. The sequencing here drew on tumor tissue (inferred from file names), taken from a patient given nivolumab and ipilimumab in sequence. This rearrangement joins TRBV29-1 to TRBJ1-6, with D perhaps TRBD1 (5 bases). The clonotype originates from a human donor with melanoma. The CDR3 here is CSVRGPGKDSPLHF. CDR3 in DNA: TGCAGCGTCCGAGGTCCAGGGAAAGATTCACCCCTCCACTTT.